This is a list of T cell receptor beta chains from one sample in a study of CD8+ T cells in alopecia areata. Repertoires were generated with immunoSEQ multiplex PCR, while TCRdb's copy carries only in-frame clones and drops some. The sample has about 150,000 clones, about 53% seen once; the top ten hold approximately 19%. The sequencing here drew on CD8+ T cells sorted from blood, taken at week 0. These receptors all come from a human donor with alopecia areata. The CDR3 runs from the conserved cysteine through the conserved F or W. Each record gives: J gene, V gene, CDR3 protein.

TRBJ2-1 | TRBV29-1 | CSVEPWTGDSSYNEQFF
TRBJ2-7 | TRBV7-2 | CASSFSGEAYEQYF
TRBJ2-7 | TRBV11-2 | CASSHRTGPHEQYF
TRBJ2-3 | TRBV30 | CAYQGDTQYF
TRBJ2-7 | TRBV4-3 | CASSQRAGDSYEQYF
TRBJ2-6 | TRBV5-6 | CASRPQGSGANVLTF
TRBJ2-7 | TRBV5-1 | CASSPGLQAGEQYF
TRBJ2-1 | TRBV27 | CASSLGGYNEQFF
TRBJ2-5 | TRBV7-2 | CASSLDPPGGLGETQYF
TRBJ1-2 | TRBV4-3 | CASSPDRINYGYTF
TRBJ1-2 | TRBV19 | CASIPSSGSHYGYTF